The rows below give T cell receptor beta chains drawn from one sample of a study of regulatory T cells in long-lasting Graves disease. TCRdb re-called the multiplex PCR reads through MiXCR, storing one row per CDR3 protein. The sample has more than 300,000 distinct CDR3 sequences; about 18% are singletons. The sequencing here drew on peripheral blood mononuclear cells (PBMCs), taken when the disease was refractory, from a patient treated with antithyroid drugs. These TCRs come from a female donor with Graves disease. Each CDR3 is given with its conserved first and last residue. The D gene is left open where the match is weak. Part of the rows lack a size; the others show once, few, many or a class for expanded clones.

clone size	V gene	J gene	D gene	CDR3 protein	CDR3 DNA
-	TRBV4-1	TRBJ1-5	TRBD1	CALFYSRTGRGQPQHF	TGCGCCCTATTTTATTCCAGGACAGGGCGAGGTCAGCCCCAGCATTTT
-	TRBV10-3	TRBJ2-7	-	CASLAGTESYEQYF	TGTGCCAGCTTGGCCGGGACCGAGTCCTACGAGCAGTACTTC
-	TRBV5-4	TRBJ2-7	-	CTSSSPLTGPAYEQYF	TGTACCAGCAGCTCCCCCCTTACCGGGCCCGCCTACGAGCAGTACTTC
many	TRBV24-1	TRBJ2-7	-	CATSDGARPYEQYF	TGTGCCACCAGTGATGGGGCTCGTCCCTACGAGCAGTACTTC
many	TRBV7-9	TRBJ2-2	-	CASSPRASANTGELFF	TGTGCCAGCAGCCCCCGGGCCTCCGCGAACACCGGGGAGCTGTTTTTT
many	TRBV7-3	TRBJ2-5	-	CASSLNAAGETQYF	TGTGCCAGCAGCTTAAACGCAGCTGGGGAGACCCAGTACTTC
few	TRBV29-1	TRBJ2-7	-	CSVSGGSGSEQYF	TGCAGCGTCTCTGGGGGGTCAGGGAGCGAGCAGTACTTC
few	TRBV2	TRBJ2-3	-	CASRSGGADTQYF	TGTGCCAGCAGGTCGGGGGGCGCCGATACGCAGTATTTT
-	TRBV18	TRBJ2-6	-	CASSPPTRGFGANVLTF	TGTGCCAGCTCACCACCAACCCGGGGCTTTGGGGCCAACGTCCTGACTTTC
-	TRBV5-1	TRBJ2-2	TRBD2	CASSSGLENTGELFF	TGCGCCAGCAGCTCGGGACTAGAGAACACCGGGGAGCTGTTTTTT
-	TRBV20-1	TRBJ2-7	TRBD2	CSASSLGEGAGDEQYF	TGCAGTGCTAGTAGCTTGGGGGAGGGTGCCGGGGACGAGCAGTACTTC
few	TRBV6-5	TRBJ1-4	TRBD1	CASSYSKGQTNEKLFF	TGTGCCAGCAGTTACTCGAAGGGACAGACTAATGAAAAACTGTTTTTT
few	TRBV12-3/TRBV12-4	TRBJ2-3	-	CASSLEGRGADTQYF	TGTGCCAGCAGTTTAGAAGGCAGGGGTGCAGATACGCAGTATTTT
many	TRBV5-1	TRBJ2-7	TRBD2	CASSSGTSGVEQYF	TGCGCCAGCAGCTCAGGGACTAGCGGAGTGGAGCAGTACTTC
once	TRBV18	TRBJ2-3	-	CASSPPGTRMGDTQYF	TGTGCCAGCTCACCTCCCGGGACAAGGATGGGAGATACGCAGTATTTT
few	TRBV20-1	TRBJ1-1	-	CSARDKWRGTAFF	TGCAGTGCTAGAGATAAATGGAGGGGTACGGCTTTCTTT
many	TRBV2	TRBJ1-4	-	CASSRQPAATNEKLFF	TGTGCCAGCAGTAGGCAGCCCGCCGCAACTAATGAAAAACTGTTTTTT
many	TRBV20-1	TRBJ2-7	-	CSATGWGVRTYEQYF	TGCAGTGCTACCGGCTGGGGGGTCCGAACCTACGAGCAGTACTTC
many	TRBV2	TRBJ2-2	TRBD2	CASSGLAGVGGELFF	TGTGCCAGCAGTGGGCTAGCGGGAGTAGGCGGGGAGCTGTTTTTT
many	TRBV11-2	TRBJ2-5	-	CASSLVRGRAGETQYF	TGTGCCAGCAGCTTAGTCCGGGGTAGGGCTGGGGAGACCCAGTACTTC
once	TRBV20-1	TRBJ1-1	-	CSAITYLYTEAFF	TGCAGTGCTATTACTTATCTGTACACTGAAGCTTTCTTT
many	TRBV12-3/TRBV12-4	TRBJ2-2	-	CASSAPALKGRTGELFF	TGTGCCAGCAGTGCACCGGCCCTTAAGGGCCGCACCGGGGAGCTGTTTTTT
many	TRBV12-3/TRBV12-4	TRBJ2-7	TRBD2	CASSLAGFAAQYF	TGTGCCAGCAGCTTAGCGGGATTTGCCGCCCAGTACTTC
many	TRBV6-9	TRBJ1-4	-	CASSYGGITSATNEKLFF	TGTGCCAGCAGTTACGGGGGAATCACATCCGCAACTAATGAAAAACTGTTTTTT
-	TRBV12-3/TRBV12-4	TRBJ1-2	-	CASSQGGTPDNYGYTF	TGTGCCAGCAGCCAAGGGGGGACACCTGATAACTATGGCTACACCTTC